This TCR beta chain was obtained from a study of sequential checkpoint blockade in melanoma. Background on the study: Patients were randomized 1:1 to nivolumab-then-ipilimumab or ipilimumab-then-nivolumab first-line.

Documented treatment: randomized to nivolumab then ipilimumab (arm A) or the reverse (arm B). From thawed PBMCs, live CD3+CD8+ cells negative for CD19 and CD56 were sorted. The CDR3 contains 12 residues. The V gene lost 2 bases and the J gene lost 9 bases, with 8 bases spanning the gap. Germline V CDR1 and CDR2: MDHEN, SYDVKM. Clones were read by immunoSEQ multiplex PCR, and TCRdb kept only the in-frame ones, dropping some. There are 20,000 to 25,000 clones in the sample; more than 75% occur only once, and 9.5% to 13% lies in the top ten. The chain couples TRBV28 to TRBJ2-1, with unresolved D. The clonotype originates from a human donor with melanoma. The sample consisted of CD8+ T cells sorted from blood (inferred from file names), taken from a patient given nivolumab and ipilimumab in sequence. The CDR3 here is CASSLAAAEQFF. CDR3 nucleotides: TGTGCCAGCAGTTTAGCGGCGGCTGAGCAGTTCTTC.